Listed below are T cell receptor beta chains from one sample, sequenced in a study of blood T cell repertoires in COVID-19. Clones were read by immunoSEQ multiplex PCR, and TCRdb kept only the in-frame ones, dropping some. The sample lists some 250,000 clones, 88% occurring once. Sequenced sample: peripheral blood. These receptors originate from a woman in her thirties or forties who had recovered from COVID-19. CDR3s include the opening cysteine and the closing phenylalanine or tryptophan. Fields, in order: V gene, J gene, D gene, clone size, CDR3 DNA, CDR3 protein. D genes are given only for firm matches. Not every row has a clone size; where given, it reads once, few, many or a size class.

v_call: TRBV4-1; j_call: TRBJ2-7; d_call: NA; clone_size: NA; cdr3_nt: TGCGCCAGCAGCCAAGATTCGGGGGGCCCCTACGAGCAGTACTTC; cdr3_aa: CASSQDSGGPYEQYF
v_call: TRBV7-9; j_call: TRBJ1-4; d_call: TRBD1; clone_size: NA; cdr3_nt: TGTGCCAGCAGCCCGACAGGGGGCAGGGTTGCAACTAATGAAAAACTGTTTTTT; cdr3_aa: CASSPTGGRVATNEKLFF
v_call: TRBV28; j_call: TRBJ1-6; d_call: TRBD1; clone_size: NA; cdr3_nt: TGTGCCAGCAGATCGGACAGGAGCTCCTATAATTCACCCCTCCACTTT; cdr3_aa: CASRSDRSSYNSPLHF
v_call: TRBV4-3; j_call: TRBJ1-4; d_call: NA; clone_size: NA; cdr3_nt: TGCGCCAGCAGCCAAGAAGGGGGACGTAGTGAAAAACTGTTTTTT; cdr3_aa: CASSQEGGRSEKLFF
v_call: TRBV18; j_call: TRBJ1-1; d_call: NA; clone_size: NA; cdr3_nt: TGTGCCAGCTCACCCATCCTACGAGCCCAATACCATCTGAACACTGAAGCTTTCTTT; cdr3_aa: CASSPILRAQYHLNTEAFF
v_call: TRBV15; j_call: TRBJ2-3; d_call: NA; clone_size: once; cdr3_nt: TGTGCCACCAGCAGAGGAGGTTGGTCCTTAGGGGGTACGCAGTATTTT; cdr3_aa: CATSRGGWSLGGTQYF
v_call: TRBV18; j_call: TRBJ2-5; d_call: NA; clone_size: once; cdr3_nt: TGTGCCAGCTCACCTTCCGGGGGATGGCAAGAGACCCAGTACTTC; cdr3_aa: CASSPSGGWQETQYF
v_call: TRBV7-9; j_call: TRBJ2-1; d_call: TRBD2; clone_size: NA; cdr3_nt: TGTGCCAGCAGCTTAGCGAGCGGAACTAGCGGACCCTACAATGAGCAGTTCTTC; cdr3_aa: CASSLASGTSGPYNEQFF
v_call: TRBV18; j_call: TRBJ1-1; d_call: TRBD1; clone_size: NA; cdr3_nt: TGTGCCAGCTCAACGACAGGGGCGAATCCAATGAACACTGAAGCTTTCTTT; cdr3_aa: CASSTTGANPMNTEAFF
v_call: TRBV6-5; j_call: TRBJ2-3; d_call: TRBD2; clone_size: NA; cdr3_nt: TGTGCCAGCATTCTAGCGGTCACAGATACGCAGTATTTT; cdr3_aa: CASILAVTDTQYF
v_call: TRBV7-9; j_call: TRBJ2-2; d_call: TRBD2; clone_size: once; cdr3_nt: TGTGCCAGCAGCTCGCGGACTAGCGGGGGGGCCGGGGAGCTGTTTTTT; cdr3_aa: CASSSRTSGGAGELFF
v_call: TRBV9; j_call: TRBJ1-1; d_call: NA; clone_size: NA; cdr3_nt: TGTGCCAGCATGGGGGCAGGGGCCATGAACACTGAAGCTTTCTTT; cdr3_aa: CASMGAGAMNTEAFF
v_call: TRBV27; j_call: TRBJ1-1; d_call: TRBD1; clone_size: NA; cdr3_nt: TGTGCCAGCAGCCAAGACAGGGACACTGAAGCTTTCTTT; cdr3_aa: CASSQDRDTEAFF
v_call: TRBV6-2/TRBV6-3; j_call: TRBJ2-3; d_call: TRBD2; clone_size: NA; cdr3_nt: TGTGCCAGCAGTTACCTAGCGGGAGGACCCACAGATACGCAGTATTTT; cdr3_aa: CASSYLAGGPTDTQYF
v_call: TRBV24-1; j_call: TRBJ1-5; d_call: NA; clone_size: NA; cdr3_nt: TGTGCCACCAGTGCGGGGGTTGGCAATCAGCCCCAGCATTTT; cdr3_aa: CATSAGVGNQPQHF
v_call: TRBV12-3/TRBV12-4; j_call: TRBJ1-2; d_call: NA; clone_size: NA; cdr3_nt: TGTGCCAGCAGTTTTTGGGCAGGGTACACCTTC; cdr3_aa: CASSFWAGYTF
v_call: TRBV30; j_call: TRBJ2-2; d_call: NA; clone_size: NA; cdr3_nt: TGTGCCTGGAGTGTACCGAGGCGGGTGGGCCCCGGGGAGCTGTTTTTT; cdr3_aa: CAWSVPRRVGPGELFF
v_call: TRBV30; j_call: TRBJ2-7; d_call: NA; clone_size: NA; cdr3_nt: TGTGCCTGGAGGCGGCCGGGGGGCGCGGACGAGCAGTACTTC; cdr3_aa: CAWRRPGGADEQYF
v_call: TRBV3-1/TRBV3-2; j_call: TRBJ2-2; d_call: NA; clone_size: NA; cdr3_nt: TGTGCCAGCAGCCCCGGCAGGGGATATACCGGGGAGCTGTTTTTT; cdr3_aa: CASSPGRGYTGELFF
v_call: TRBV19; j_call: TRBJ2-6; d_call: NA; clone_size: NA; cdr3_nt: TGTGCCAGTAGGTCTCCTGGGGCCAACGTCCTGACTTTC; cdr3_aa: CASRSPGANVLTF
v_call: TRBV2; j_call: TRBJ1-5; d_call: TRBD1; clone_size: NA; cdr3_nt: TGTGCCAGCAGTGACCGGACAGGGGGCGATCAGCCCCAGCATTTT; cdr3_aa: CASSDRTGGDQPQHF
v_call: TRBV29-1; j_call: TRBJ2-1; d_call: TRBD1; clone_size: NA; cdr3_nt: TGCAGCGTTGAAGATCGGGCAGGGGGAGTGAATGAGCAGTTCTTC; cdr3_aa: CSVEDRAGGVNEQFF
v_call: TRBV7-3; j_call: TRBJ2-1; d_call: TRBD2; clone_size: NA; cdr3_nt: TGTGCCAGCAGCCCGCACGGACTAGCGGGAGCGACCTCCTACAATGAGCAGTTCTTC; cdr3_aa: CASSPHGLAGATSYNEQFF
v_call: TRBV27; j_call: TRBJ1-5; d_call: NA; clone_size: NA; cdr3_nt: TGTGCCAGCAGTTTGATGGCAGGCCATAGCAATCAGCCCCAGCATTTT; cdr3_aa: CASSLMAGHSNQPQHF
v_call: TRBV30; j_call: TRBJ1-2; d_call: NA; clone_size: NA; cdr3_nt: TGTGCCTGGAGTGCCCGCCCCCAAGGGGCTTATGGCTACACCTTC; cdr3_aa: CAWSARPQGAYGYTF
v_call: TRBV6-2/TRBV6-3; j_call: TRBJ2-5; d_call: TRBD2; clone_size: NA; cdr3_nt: TGTGCCAGCAGTAGACCGACTAGCGGGTGGGAGACCCAGTACTTC; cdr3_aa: CASSRPTSGWETQYF
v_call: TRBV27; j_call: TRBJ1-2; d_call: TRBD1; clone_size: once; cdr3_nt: TGTGCCAGCCTGAGGGCAGGGGGCGCGGGTGGCTACACCTTC; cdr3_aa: CASLRAGGAGGYTF
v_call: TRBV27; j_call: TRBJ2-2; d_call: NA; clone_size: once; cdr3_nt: TGTGCCAGCAAAGAGGGAAACACCGGGGAGCTGTTTTTT; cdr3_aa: CASKEGNTGELFF
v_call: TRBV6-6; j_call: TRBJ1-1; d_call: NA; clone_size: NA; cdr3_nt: TGTGCCAGCAACCCGCGGGACTCAAGACCCCCTGAAGCTTTCTTT; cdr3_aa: CASNPRDSRPPEAFF
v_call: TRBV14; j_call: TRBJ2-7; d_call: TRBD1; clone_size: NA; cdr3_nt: TGTGCCAGCAGCCAAGAAGGGACAGGGACCTACGAGCAGTACTTC; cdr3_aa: CASSQEGTGTYEQYF
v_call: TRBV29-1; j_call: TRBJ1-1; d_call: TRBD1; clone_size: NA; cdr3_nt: TGCAGCGTGAGTCCCGGGACAGGGGCCACTGAAGCTTTCTTT; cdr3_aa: CSVSPGTGATEAFF
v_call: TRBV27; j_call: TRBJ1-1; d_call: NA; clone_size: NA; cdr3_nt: TGTGCCAGCAGTTTCAACACAATGAACACTGAAGCTTTCTTT; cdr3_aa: CASSFNTMNTEAFF
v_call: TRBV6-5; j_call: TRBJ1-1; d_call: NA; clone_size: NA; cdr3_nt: TGTGCCAGCACCCCAGGGGTTGAAGCTTTCTTT; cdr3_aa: CASTPGVEAFF
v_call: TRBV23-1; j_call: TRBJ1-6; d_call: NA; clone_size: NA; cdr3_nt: TGCGCCCGGGGGGTCCCTCTTAATTCACCCCTCCACTTT; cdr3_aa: CARGVPLNSPLHF
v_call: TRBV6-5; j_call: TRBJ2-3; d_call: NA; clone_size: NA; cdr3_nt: TGTGCCAGCAGCGAGGGGGGGGACGGCACAGATACGCAGTATTTT; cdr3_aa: CASSEGGDGTDTQYF
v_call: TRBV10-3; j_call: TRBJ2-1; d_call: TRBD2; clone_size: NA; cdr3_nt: TGTGCCATCAGTGACCGGGACACTGTAGCGGGAGGGCAGTTCTTC; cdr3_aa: CAISDRDTVAGGQFF
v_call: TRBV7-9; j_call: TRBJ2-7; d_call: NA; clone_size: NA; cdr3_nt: TGTGCCAGCAGCTTGACAGCAACCTACGAGCAGTACTTC; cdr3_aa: CASSLTATYEQYF
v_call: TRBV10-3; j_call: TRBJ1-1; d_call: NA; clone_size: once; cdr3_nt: TGTGCCATCAGTGAGTCGGGGGCAGGGAACACTGAAGCTTTCTTT; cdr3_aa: CAISESGAGNTEAFF
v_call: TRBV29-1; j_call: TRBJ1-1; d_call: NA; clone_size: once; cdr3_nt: TGCAGCGTCGCCCTGGGGGGGGCTGGAGAAGCTTTCTTT; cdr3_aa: CSVALGGAGEAFF
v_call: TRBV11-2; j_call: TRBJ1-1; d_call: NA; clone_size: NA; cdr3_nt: TGTGCCAGCAGCTTAATGGCCGGGGGAGGAACTGAAGCTTTCTTT; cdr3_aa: CASSLMAGGGTEAFF
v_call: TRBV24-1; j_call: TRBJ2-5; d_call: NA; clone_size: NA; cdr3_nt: TGTGCCACCAAGGTGGCAACCAGGGAAGAGACCCAGTACTTC; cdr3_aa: CATKVATREETQYF
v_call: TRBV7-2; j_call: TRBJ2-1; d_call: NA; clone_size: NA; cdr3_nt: TGTGCCAGCAGCTTCGACATATACAATGAGCAGTTCTTC; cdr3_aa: CASSFDIYNEQFF
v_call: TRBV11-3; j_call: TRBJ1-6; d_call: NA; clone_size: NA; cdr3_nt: TGTGCCAGCAGCTTGGGGCGCCTTTATAATTCACCCCTCCACTTT; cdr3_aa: CASSLGRLYNSPLHF
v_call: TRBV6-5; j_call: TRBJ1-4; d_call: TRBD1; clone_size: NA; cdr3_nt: TGTGCCAGCAGTTCGGCGAGACAGGGAATCAATGAAAAACTGTTTTTT; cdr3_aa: CASSSARQGINEKLFF
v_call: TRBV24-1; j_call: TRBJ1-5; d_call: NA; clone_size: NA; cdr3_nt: TGTGCCACCAGTGATCCTCAGGGGCCCGATCAGCCCCAGCATTTT; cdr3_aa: CATSDPQGPDQPQHF
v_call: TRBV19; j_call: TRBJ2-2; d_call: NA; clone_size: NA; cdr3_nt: TGTGCCAGTAGTATAGATCCCGGGACCGGGGAGCTGTTTTTT; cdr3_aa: CASSIDPGTGELFF
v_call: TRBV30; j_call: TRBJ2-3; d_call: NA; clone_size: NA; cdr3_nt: TGTGCCTGGAACAGGGTTCGAACAGATACGCAGTATTTT; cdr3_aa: CAWNRVRTDTQYF
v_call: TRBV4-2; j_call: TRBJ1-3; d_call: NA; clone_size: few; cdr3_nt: TGTGCCAGCAGCCAGGCTGGTGCCAACTCTGGAAACACCATATATTTT; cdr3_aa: CASSQAGANSGNTIYF
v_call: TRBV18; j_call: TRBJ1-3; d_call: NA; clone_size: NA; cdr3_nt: TGTGCCAGCTCACCACCGCGTAGTCCCTCTGGAAACACCATATATTTT; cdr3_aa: CASSPPRSPSGNTIYF
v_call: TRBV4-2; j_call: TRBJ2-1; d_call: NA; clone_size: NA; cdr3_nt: TGTGCCAGCAGCCCCGCCCTAGCGAACAATGAGCAGTTCTTC; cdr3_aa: CASSPALANNEQFF
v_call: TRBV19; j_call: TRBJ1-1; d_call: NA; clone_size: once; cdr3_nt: TGTGCCAGTAGTATTGGGGGGGGACAACACACTGAAGCTTTCTTT; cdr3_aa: CASSIGGGQHTEAFF
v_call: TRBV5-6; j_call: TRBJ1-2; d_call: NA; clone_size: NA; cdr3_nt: TGTGCCAGCAGCTTGGGGCCGGCGGACTATGGCTACACCTTC; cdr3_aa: CASSLGPADYGYTF